The entry below gives a single TCR beta chain sequence along with its context. Its specificity is not known. Incorporated into the TCR beta cDNA libraries were unique molecular identifiers, which served to reduce PCR and sequencing biases. T cells numbering roughly 0.85 to 11 million gave rise to 450,000 to 550,000 cDNA molecules. Via MiXCR, TCRdb re-called the PCR reads, giving one row per CDR3 protein. The sample carries hundreds of thousands of distinct CDR3 sequences, roughly 27% recorded once. The data derive from a study of post-analysis software for immune sequencing data. Whole-study findings and limits: Significantly decreased normalized Chao1 diversity was recorded for multiple sclerosis patients relative to controls. Samples made in the same batch grouped tightly together by F measure.

The sequenced sample was blood. This sequence was found in a girl aged 10 to 17 with multiple sclerosis.

The CDR3 sequence: CASSFVASATDTQYF. The CDR3 DNA follows: TGTGCCAGCAGTTTTGTGGCTAGCGCCACAGATACGCAGTATTTT. The V and J genes are TRBV12-3 or TRBV12-4 and TRBJ2-3; D may be TRBD2 (6 bases). V was cut by 3 bases and J by 2 bases, with 12 bases left in between. The CDR3 consists of 15 residues.